Reported below is one TCR beta chain. The target antigen is unknown. The sequenced patients had an expansion of CD8+CD57+ cells seen by flow cytometry. All patients had severe acquired aplastic anemia. Blood was sampled before the patients had received any therapy. Trimming pared 9 bases from V and 3 bases from J, leaving 12 bases between. The V gene's germline CDR1 is MDHEN and CDR2 SYDVKM. This CDR3 is 12 amino acids long. The data were obtained in a study of CD8+CD57+ T cells in acquired aplastic anemia. Broader study findings: Significance was not reached for CD8+ Simpson's diversity between patients and controls. Patients shared some 29 CD8+ CDR3 sequences with controls.

Profiling that covered TCR beta VDJ and CDR3 relied on genomic DNA as its template. Each CDR3 protein gets one entry after TCRdb re-called the reads with MiXCR. The sample yields around 430,000 distinct CDR3 sequences, over 25% seen once. The origin of this receptor is a human donor with aplastic anemia. Source material: sorted CD4+, CD8+, or CD8+CD57+ T cells (not recorded which) from PBMCs. The chain has TRBV28 and TRBJ2-7; a possible D gene is TRBD1 (5 bases). This CDR3 reads CASGRQNYEQYF. The CDR3 bases are TGTGCCAGTGGACGACAGAACTACGAGCAGTACTTC. Together with reference TRBV28 and TRBJ2-7, the CDR3 gives the full variable domain: DVKVTQSSRYLVKRTGEKVFLECVQDMDHENMFWYRQDPGLGLRLIYFSYDVKMKEKGDIPEGYSVSREKKERFSLILESASTNQTSMYLCASGRQNYEQYFGPGTRLTVT.